This TCR beta chain was documented in a study of blood T cell repertoires in COVID-19. Study overall: Italy, Spain and the United States were the sources of the convalescent and acute COVID-19 samples.

Per the authors' pipeline: Nucleated cell counts were estimated from reference gene primer amplification. Profiling relied on immunoSEQ multiplex PCR, and the TCRdb table lists in-frame clones only, not all of them. The V and J calls and clone size are taken from that table; D and trimming were inferred from the DNA. Of under 550,000 clones listed, 70% to 90% are singletons. Enrollment of patients from Seattle took place during active infection, with longitudinal follow-up. V lost 4 bases to trimming and J lost 5 bases; unmatched junction nucleotides: 8. Germline V gene sequence: CDR1 SGDLS, CDR2 YYNGEE. The CDR3 has 15 residues.

J is TRBJ2-3 and V is TRBV9; the match to TRBD2 covers 9 bases. What was sequenced was peripheral blood. This receptor was identified in a man aged 18 to 30 with COVID-19, enrolled during active disease. CDR3 loop: CASSTLAGLGDTQYF. The CDR3 region has the DNA TGTGCCAGCAGCACGCTAGCGGGACTGGGAGATACGCAGTATTTT.